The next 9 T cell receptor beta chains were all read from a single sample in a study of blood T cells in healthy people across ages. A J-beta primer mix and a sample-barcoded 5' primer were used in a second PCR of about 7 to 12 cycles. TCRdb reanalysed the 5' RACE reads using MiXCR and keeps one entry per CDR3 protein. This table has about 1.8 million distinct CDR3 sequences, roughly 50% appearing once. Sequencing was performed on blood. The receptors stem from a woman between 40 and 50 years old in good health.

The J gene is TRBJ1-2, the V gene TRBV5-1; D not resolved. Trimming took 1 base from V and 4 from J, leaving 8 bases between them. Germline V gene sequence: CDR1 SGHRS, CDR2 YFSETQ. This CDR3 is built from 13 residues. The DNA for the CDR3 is TGCGCCAGCAGCTTGAGGGTTGGCTATGGCTACACCTTC. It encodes CASSLRVGYGYTF.

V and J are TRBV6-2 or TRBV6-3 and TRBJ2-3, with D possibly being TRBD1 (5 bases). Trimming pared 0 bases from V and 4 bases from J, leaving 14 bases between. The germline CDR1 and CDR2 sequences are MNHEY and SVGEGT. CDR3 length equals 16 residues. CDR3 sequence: CASSYSRQGWADTQYF. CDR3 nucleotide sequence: TGTGCCAGCAGTTACTCTCGGCAGGGTTGGGCAGATACGCAGTATTTT.

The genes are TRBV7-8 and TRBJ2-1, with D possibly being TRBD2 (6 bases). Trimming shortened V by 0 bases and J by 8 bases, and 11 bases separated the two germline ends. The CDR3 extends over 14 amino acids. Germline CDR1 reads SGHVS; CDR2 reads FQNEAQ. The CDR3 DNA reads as TGTGCCAGCAGCTTAGCGTCATGGGGGGATGAGCAGTTCTTC. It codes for CASSLASWGDEQFF.

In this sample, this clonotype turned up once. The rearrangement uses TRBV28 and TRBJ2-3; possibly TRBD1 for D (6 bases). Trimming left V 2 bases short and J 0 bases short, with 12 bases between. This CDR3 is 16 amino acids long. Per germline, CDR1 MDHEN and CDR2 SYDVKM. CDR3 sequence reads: CASSLLRTDSTDTQYF. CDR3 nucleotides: TGTGCCAGCAGTTTACTCCGGACAGACAGCACAGATACGCAGTATTTT.

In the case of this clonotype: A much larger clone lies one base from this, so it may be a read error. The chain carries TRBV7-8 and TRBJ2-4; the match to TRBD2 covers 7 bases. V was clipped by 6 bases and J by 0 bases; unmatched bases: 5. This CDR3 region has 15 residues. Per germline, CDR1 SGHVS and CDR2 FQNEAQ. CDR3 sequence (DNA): TGTGCCAGCAGTGACGGCGGGGGAGCCAAAAACATTCAGTACTTC. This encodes CASSDGGGAKNIQYF. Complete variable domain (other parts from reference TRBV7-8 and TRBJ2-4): GAGVSQSPRYKVAKRGQDVALRCDPISGHVSLFWYQQALGQGPEFLTYFQNEAQLDKSGLPSDRFFAERPEGSVSTLKIQRTQQEDSAVYLCASSDGGGAKNIQYFGAGTRLSVL.

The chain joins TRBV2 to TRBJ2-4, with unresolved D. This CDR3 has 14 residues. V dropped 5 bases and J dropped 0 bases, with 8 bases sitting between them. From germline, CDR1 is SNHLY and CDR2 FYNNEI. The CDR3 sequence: CASSWTVAKNIQYF. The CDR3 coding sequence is TGTGCCAGCAGTTGGACCGTAGCCAAAAACATTCAGTACTTC.

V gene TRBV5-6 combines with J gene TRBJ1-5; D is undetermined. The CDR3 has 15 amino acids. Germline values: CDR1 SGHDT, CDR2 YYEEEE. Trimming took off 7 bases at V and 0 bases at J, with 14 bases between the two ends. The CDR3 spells CASRKWTVSNQPQHF. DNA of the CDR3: TGTGCCAGCCGAAAGTGGACGGTTAGCAATCAGCCCCAGCATTTT.

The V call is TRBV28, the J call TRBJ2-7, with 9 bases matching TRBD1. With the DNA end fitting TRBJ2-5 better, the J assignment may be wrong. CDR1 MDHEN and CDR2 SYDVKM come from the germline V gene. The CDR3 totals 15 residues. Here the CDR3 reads CASSTRGQGSETQYF. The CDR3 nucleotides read TGTGCCAGCAGTACCCGGGGACAGGGTTCGGAGACCCAGTACTTC.

CDR3 DNA: TGCAGTGCTGTAGCGGGGGGGCCAGCTTCTAGCACAGATACGCAGTATTTT. Its protein is CSAVAGGPASSTDTQYF. The V gene is TRBV20-1, the J gene TRBJ2-3; 11 bases map to TRBD2. Germline V lookup: CDR1 DFQATT, CDR2 SNEGSKA (reference sequence). The ends lost 5 bases at V and 0 bases at J; junction bases unmatched: 10. The CDR3 consists of 17 residues.